This section outlines one TCR beta chain sequence together with its context. The germline CDR1 and CDR2 sequences are KGHSH and LQKENI. This CDR3 contains 15 residues. J was trimmed by 3 bases and V by 2 bases; bases with no gene match: 4. This record comes from a study of cytomegalovirus exposure and HLA in healthy donors. The study ran its PCR with 60 Vbeta and 13 Jbeta primers. Here immunoSEQ multiplex PCR was the method, and the copy in TCRdb shows in-frame clones only, minus some. The sample holds about 67,000 clones. The V and J genes are TRBV18 and TRBJ2-7; 10 bases are a match to TRBD2. This receptor was identified in a young man in good health and CMV-seropositive. Sequenced: PBMCs. CDR3 nucleotides: TGTGCCAGCTCACCATCCGGACTAGCGGTCTACGAGCAGTACTTC. Translating it yields CASSPSGLAVYEQYF.